What follows are 11 T cell receptor beta chains derived from one specimen sequenced in a study of cytomegalovirus exposure and HLA in healthy donors. Clones were sequenced by immunoSEQ multiplex PCR, and TCRdb holds only the in-frame ones, with some missing. The data show 89,000 or so clones, approximately 93% seen once. Sequencing was done on a sample of PBMCs. These receptors were collected from a woman aged 30 to 39 in good health and CMV-seropositive.

Only one count was recorded for this clone. The V call is TRBV10-3, the J call TRBJ2-1; 10 bases fit TRBD2. CDR1 and CDR2 (germline): ENHRY, SYGVKD. The CDR3 runs to 15 residues. V lost 6 bases, J lost 7 bases, and 9 bases stayed unmatched. The CDR3 loop is CAIREAGGPRNEQFF. DNA for the CDR3: TGTGCCATCAGAGAAGCGGGAGGGCCGCGGAATGAGCAGTTCTTC.

The chain is built from TRBV28 and TRBJ2-2; 11 bases are a match to TRBD2. V trimming: 6 bases; J trimming: 4 bases; junction bases outside the gene matches: 16. The CDR3 spans 19 residues. CDR1 and CDR2 (germline): MDHEN, SYDVKM. CDR3 DNA: TGTGCCAGCAGCGGACTAAAACCACTAGCGGGAGTGGTCACCGGGGAGCTGTTTTTT. This gives the protein CASSGLKPLAGVVTGELFF. Complete variable domain (other parts from reference TRBV28 and TRBJ2-2): DVKVTQSSRYLVKRTGEKVFLECVQDMDHENMFWYRQDPGLGLRLIYFSYDVKMKEKGDIPEGYSVSREKKERFSLILESASTNQTSMYLCASSGLKPLAGVVTGELFFGEGSRLTVL.

This clone was found a few times. CDR3 nucleotides: TGTGCCAGCAGCGAATTTAGCGGGAGGGACGAGCAGTACTTC. It encodes CASSEFSGRDEQYF. The chain is built from TRBV7-2 and TRBJ2-7; 11 bases are shared with TRBD2. The CDR3 is 14 amino acids. Losses at the gene ends were 5 bases for V and 5 bases for J; bases not matched to a gene: 5. The V gene's germline CDR1 is SGHTA and CDR2 FQGNSA.

This chain links TRBV27 with TRBJ2-3; perhaps TRBD2 as D (6 bases). The CDR3 is 15 amino acids. Germline V CDR1 and CDR2: MNHEY, SMNVEV (reference sequence). V lost 7 bases and J 1 base, leaving 15 bases between the germline ends. CDR3 residues: CASKGTSRGTDTQYF. The DNA of the CDR3 is TGTGCCAGCAAAGGGACTTCCCGGGGCACAGATACGCAGTATTTT.

This chain links TRBV2 with TRBJ2-7, with TRBD2 matching over 10 bases. Losses at the gene ends were 10 bases for V and 3 bases for J; bases not matched to a gene: 9. The CDR3 loop spans 14 amino acids. Per germline, CDR1 SNHLY and CDR2 FYNNEI. The CDR3 DNA is TGTGCCATCGACCGGGCTAGCGGGAGCTACGAGCAGTACTTC. As protein: CAIDRASGSYEQYF.

This clone showed up just once. The chain recombines TRBV28 with TRBJ2-3, with TRBD1 matching 10 bases. Germline CDR1 is MDHEN and CDR2 is SYDVKM. This CDR3 region has 16 residues. The V gene end was trimmed by 6 bases and the J gene end by 7 bases; junction bases not matched to a gene: 13. The CDR3 bases are TGTGCCAGCAGAACTCCGGGACAGGGGACCCAGTATACGCAGTATTTT. Its translation is CASRTPGQGTQYTQYF.

J is TRBJ1-2 and V is TRBV27; 10 bases match TRBD1. The CDR3 spans 18 residues. Per the germline V gene, CDR1 is MNHEY and CDR2 is SMNVEV (reference sequence). Trimming took 4 bases from V and 6 from J; bases not matched to a gene: 17. The CDR3 region has the DNA TGTGCCAGCAGTTCCCGGGACAGGGGAGGTCCGCCGCGGCATGGCTACACCTTC. Translated, it gives CASSSRDRGGPPRHGYTF.

This chain uses TRBV11-3 with TRBJ2-6; tentatively, D is TRBD1 (6 bases). CDR3 size: 16 residues. Trimming removed 1 base at V and 0 bases at J, with 7 bases between. Germline V gene lookup returns CDR1 SGHNT and CDR2 YENEEA. The CDR3 sequence is CASSLGQASGANVLTF. CDR3 sequence (DNA): TGTGCCAGCAGCTTAGGACAGGCCTCTGGGGCCAACGTCCTGACTTTC.

The chain has TRBV5-1 and TRBJ2-3; TRBD1 matches 9 bases. The V gene end was trimmed by 7 bases and the J gene end by 3 bases; junction bases not matched to a gene: 3. The V gene's germline CDR1 is SGHRS and CDR2 YFSETQ. CDR3 length: 13 residues. CDR3 in amino acids: CASYRGRTDTQYF. The DNA for the CDR3 is TGCGCCAGCTACAGGGGGCGGACAGATACGCAGTATTTT. The whole variable domain, remainder taken from reference TRBV5-1 and TRBJ2-3, is KAGVTQTPRYLIKTRGQQVTLSCSPISGHRSVSWYQQTPGQGLQFLFEYFSETQRNKGNFPGRFSGRQFSNSRSEMNVSTLELGDSALYLCASYRGRTDTQYFGPGTRLTVL.

The V gene is TRBV18, the J gene TRBJ2-4; TRBD1 might be the D (6 bases). Germline lookup yields CDR1 KGHSH and CDR2 LQKENI. Trimming took off 6 bases at V and 13 bases at J, with 16 bases between the two ends. The CDR3 length is 12 residues. The DNA of the CDR3 is TGTGCCAGCTCCCAAGGGGGTCCCCGCCAGTACTTC. Amino acids: CASSQGGPRQYF.

The chain uses TRBV19 and TRBJ2-1, with D perhaps matching TRBD1 (6 bases). This CDR3 region has 13 residues. Germline CDR1 is LNHDA and CDR2 is SQIVND (reference sequence). V dropped 5 bases and J dropped 9 bases, with 14 bases sitting between them. CDR3 amino acids: CASSLSRGGEQFF. The CDR3 region has the DNA TGTGCCAGTAGTCTGTCCAGGGGCGGTGAGCAGTTCTTC.